One T cell receptor beta chain is described in this entry. Its antigen is unknown. Base quality data are lacking; no much larger clone is found one base away. The sample originates from a study of T-cell memory formation after mild COVID-19 (dated by TCRdb to the early 2020s). Regarding the research as a whole: TCR sequence clusters from the two donors were found to be largely donor specific. In a couple of donors, T-cell clones that expanded and contracted after mild COVID-19 were followed by sequencing TCRalpha and TCRbeta repertoires longitudinally. Two young, previously healthy adult volunteers, one female and one male, were included in the cohort. The paper's findings and limits, for the study overall: Only two mild cases were covered in the study, and larger cohorts including severe cases with pre-infection samples were considered necessary. Some responding clones were found in pre-infection memory, which suggests that pre-existing cross-reactive memory T cells took part in the SARS-CoV-2 response. Contracting CD4+ clones were found mainly in CM and EM memory subsets, while CD8+ clones were enriched in EMRA. The second-wave clones that peaked on day 37 were not confirmed to be SARS-CoV-2 specific. Clones contracting from day 15 to 85 had balanced CD4/CD8 phenotypes, while a second wave expanding from day 15 to 37 was biased towards CD4+.

Ficoll-Paque density gradient centrifugation was used to isolate PBMCs. CDR1 and CDR2 are read off the germline V gene as SGHTA and FQGNSA. Trimming costs V 5 bases and J 5 bases, and their ends lie 9 bases apart. The CDR3 spans 13 residues, from the cysteine through the phenylalanine. Only the CDR3 DNA stays, 39 bases, in frame from base 1. Sequencing relied on an Illumina NovaSeq 6000. TCRalpha and TCRbeta cDNA libraries were built by 5'RACE with constant-segment primers, adding sample barcodes and unique molecular identifiers. RNA was extracted from every sample with Trizol reagent. Library amplification was performed in two PCR steps, and a second sample barcode and Illumina TruSeq adapters were introduced in the second step. The libraries were sequenced on an Illumina NovaSeq using 2 x 150 bp paired-end reads. Processing in the source paper ran as follows. The reads were demultiplexed and collapsed into UMI-guided consensus sequences using migec v1.2.7. Using mixcr v2.1.11, UMI consensuses were aligned to TRA and TRB V and J templates and then assembled into clonotypes. A clonotype was counted as expanded or contracted only if both edgeR and NoisET called the change significant, with noise models trained on biological replicates. edgeR calls used a false discovery rate-adjusted p below 0.01 and a log2 fold-change threshold of 1. As an exploratory analysis of dynamics, PCA with hierarchical clustering was applied to max-normalized trajectories of the 1000 most abundant clonotypes. Separately sequenced CD4+ and CD8+ repertoires were used to assign a CD4 or CD8 phenotype to each responding clone. Clones were called with MiXCR by TCRdb after fastp trimmed the public reads at Q25, and only in-frame beta chains were retained. Rows with one shared CDR3 protein collapse into an entry with the most common genes and DNA. These V and J calls are TCRdb output, not the study's own analysis. The table for this sample lists 450,000 or so distinct CDR3 sequences; 25% of them were counted only once. The top ten constitute around 13% of the sample.

The receptor comes from an adult woman who had mild COVID-19 (a few samples of this study predate the infection). The sample titles of this study are shuffled in the database, so cell type and time point are left out; the donor was told from shared clones. Sequencing was done on a sample of PBMCs or a T cell subset sorted from them (not recorded which). This chain joins TRBV7-2 to TRBJ1-4, with the D gene call left open. Here the CDR3 is given as CASSLSINEKLFF. The nucleotide sequence reads as follows: TGTGCCAGCAGCCTGAGTATAAATGAAAAACTGTTTTTT. When the CDR3 is completed using the reference TRBV7-2 and TRBJ1-4 genes on either side, the full variable domain is GAGVSQSPSNKVTEKGKDVELRCDPISGHTALYWYRQSLGQGLEFLIYFQGNSAPDKSGLPSDRFSAERTGGSVSTLTIQRTQQEDSAVYLCASSLSINEKLFFGSGTQLSVL.